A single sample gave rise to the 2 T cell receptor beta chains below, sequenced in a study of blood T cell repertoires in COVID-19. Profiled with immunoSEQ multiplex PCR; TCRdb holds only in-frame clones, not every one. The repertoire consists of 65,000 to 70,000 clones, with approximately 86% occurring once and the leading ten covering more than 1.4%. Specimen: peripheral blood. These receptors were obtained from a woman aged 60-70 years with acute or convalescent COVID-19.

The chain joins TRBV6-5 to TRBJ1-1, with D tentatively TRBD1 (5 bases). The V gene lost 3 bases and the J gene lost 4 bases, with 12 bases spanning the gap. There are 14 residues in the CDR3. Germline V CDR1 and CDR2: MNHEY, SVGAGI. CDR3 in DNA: TGTGCCAGCAGTTATTTGGGGGGTAGCACTGAAGCTTTCTTT. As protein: CASSYLGGSTEAFF.

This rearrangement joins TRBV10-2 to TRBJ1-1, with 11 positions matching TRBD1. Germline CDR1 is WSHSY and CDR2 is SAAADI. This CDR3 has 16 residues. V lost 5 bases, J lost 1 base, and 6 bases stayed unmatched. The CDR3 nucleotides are TGCGCCAGCAGTCCCGGGACAGGGGGGAAGAACACTGAAGCTTTCTTT. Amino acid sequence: CASSPGTGGKNTEAFF.